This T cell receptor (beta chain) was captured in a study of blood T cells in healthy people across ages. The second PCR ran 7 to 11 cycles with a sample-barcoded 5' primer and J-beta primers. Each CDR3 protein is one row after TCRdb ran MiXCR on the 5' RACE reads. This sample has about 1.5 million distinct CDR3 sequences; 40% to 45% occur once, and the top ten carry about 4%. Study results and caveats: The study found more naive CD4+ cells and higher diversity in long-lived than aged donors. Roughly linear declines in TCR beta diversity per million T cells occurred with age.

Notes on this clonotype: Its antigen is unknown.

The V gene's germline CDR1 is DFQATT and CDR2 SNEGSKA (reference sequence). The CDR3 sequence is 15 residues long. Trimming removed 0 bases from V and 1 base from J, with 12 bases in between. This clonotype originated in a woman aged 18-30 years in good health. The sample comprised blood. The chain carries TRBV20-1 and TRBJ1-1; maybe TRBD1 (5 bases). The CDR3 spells CSAREAGAKNTEAFF. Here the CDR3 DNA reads TGCAGTGCTAGAGAGGCCGGGGCTAAGAACACTGAAGCTTTCTTT.